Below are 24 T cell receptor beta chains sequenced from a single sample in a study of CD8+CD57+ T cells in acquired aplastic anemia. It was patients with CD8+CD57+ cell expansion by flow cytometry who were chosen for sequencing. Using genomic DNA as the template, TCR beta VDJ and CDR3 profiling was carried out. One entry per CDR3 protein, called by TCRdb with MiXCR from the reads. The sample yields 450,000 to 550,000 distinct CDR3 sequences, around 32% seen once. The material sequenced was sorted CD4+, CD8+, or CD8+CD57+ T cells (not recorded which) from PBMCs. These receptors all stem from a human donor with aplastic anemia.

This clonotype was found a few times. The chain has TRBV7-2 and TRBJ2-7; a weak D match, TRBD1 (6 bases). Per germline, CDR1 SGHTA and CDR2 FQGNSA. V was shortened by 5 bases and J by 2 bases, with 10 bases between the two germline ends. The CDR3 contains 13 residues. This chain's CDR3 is CASSQQGPYEQYF. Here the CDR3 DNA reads TGTGCCAGCAGCCAGCAGGGGCCCTACGAGCAGTACTTC.

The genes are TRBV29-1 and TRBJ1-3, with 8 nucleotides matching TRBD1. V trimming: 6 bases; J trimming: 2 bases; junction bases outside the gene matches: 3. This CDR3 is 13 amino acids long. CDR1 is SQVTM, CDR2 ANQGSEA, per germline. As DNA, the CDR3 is TGCAGCGTAGCGACAGGGGCTGGAAACACCATATATTTT. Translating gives CSVATGAGNTIYF.

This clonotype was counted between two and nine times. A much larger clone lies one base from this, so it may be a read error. DNA of the CDR3: TGTGCCAGCAGCGACCGGGACAGCTATGGCTACACCTTC. Its protein product is CASSDRDSYGYTF. The J gene is TRBJ1-2, the V gene TRBV9; 7 nucleotides line up with TRBD1. CDR3 length: 13 amino acids. Per germline, CDR1 SGDLS and CDR2 YYNGEE. Germline trimming cut 3 bases from V and 4 bases from J; bases unmatched to any gene: 3. The full variable domain, completed using reference TRBV9 and TRBJ1-2, is DSGVTQTPKHLITATGQRVTLRCSPRSGDLSVYWYQQSLDQGLQFLIQYYNGEERAKGNILERFSAQQFPDLHSELNLSSLELGDSALYFCASSDRDSYGYTFGSGTRLTVV.

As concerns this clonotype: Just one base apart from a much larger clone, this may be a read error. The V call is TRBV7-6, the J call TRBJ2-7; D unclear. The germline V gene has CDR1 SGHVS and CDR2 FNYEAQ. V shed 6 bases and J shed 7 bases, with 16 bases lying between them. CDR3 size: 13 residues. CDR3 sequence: CASRLDLDGEQYF. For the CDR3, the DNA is TGTGCCAGCAGGCTCGACCTGGATGGTGAGCAGTACTTC. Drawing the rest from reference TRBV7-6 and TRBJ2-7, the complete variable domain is GAGVSQSPRYKVTKRGQDVALRCDPISGHVSLYWYRQALGQGPEFLTYFNYEAQQDKSGLPNDRFSAERPEGSISTLTIQRTEQRDSAMYRCASRLDLDGEQYFGPGTRLTVT.

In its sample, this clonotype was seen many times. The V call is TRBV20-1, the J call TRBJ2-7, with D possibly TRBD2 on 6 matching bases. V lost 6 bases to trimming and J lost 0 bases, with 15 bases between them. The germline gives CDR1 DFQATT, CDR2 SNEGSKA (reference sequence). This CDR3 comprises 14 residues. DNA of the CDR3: TGCAGTGCCCTGGGGCGGGGCTCCTCCTACGAGCAGTACTTC. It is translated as CSALGRGSSYEQYF.

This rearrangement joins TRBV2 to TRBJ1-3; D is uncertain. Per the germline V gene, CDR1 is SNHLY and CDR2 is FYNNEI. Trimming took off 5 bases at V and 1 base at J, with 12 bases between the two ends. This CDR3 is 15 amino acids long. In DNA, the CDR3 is TGTGCCAGCAGTCATCCGACACCTTCTGGAAACACCATATATTTT. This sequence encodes CASSHPTPSGNTIYF.

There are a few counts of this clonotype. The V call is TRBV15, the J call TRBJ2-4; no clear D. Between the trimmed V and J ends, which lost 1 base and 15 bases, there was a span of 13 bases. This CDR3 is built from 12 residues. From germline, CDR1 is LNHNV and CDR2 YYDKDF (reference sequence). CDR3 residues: CATSRGARAGYF. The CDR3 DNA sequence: TGTGCCACCAGCAGAGGGGCCCGGGCCGGGTACTTC. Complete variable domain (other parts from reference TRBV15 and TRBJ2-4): DAMVIQNPRYQVTQFGKPVTLSCSQTLNHNVMYWYQQKSSQAPKLLFHYYDKDFNNEADTPDNFQSRRPNTSFCFLDIRSPGLGDTAMYLCATSRGARAGYFGAGTRLSVL.

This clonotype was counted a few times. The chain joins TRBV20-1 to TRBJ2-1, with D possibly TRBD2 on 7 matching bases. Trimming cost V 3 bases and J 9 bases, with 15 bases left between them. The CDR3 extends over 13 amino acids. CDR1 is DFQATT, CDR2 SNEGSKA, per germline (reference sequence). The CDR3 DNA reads TGCAGTGCTAGGGAAAGGGGGGGTGGTGAGCAGTTCTTC. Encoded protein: CSARERGGGEQFF.

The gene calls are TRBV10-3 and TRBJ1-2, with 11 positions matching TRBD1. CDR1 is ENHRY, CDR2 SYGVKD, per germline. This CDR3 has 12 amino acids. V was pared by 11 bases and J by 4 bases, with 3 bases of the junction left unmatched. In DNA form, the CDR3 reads TGTGCCGCGGGGACAGGGGGCTATGGCTACACCTTC. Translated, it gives CAAGTGGYGYTF.

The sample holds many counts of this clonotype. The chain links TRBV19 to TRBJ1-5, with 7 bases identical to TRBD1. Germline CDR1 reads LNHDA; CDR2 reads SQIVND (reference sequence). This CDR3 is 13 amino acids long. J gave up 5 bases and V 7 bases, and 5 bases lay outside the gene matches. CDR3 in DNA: TGTGCCAGTACGAGGCAGGGGGATCAGCCCCAGCATTTT. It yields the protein CASTRQGDQPQHF.

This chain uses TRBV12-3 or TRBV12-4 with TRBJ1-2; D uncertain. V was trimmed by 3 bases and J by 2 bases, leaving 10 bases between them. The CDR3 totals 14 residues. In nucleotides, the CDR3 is TGTGCCAGCAGTTTTTGGGGTTTAAACTATGGCTACACCTTC. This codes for CASSFWGLNYGYTF.

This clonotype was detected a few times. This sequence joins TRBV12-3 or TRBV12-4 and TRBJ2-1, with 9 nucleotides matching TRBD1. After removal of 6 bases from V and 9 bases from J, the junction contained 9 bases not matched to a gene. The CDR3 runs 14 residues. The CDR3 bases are TGTGCCAGCAGGCCCGACGGGACAGGGACTGAGCAGTTCTTC. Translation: CASRPDGTGTEQFF.

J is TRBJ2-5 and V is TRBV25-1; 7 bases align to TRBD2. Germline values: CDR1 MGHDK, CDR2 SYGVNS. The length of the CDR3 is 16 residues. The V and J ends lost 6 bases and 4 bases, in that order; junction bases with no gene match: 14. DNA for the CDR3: TGTGCCAGCAGCTTGGTGCAGTTCCCGGGGGGAGAGACCCAGTACTTC. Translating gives CASSLVQFPGGETQYF.

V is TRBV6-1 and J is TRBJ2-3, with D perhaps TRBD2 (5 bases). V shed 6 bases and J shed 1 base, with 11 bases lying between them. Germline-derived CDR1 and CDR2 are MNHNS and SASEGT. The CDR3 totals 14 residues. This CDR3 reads CASRREAGTDTQYF. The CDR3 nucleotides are TGTGCCAGCAGAAGAGAAGCGGGCACAGATACGCAGTATTTT.

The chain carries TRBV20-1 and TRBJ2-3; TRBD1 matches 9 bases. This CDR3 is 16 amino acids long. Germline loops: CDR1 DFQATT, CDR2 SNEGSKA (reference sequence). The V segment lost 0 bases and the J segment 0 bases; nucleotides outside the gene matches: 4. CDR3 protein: CSAREWDRVSTDTQYF. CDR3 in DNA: TGCAGTGCTAGAGAATGGGACAGGGTGAGCACAGATACGCAGTATTTT.

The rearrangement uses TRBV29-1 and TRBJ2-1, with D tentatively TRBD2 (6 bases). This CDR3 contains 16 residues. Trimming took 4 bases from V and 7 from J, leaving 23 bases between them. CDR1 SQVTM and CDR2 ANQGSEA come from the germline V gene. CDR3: CSVVVAGHSSQNEQFF. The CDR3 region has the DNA TGCAGCGTTGTAGTTGCGGGGCATAGCTCCCAGAATGAGCAGTTCTTC.

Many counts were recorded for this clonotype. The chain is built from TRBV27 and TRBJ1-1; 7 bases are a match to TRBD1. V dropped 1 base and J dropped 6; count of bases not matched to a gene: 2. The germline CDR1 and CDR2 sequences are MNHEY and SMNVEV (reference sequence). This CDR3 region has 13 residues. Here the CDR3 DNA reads TGTGCCAGCAGTTTATGGCAGGGGGCTGAAGCTTTCTTT. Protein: CASSLWQGAEAFF.

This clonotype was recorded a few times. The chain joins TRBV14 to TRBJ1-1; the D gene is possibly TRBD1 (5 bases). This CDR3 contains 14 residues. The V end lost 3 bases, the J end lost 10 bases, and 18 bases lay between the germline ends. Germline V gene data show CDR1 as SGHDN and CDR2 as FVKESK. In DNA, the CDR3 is TGTGCCAGCAGCCAGAAGATGGGACCGAGTGGAGCTTTCTTT. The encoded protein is CASSQKMGPSGAFF.

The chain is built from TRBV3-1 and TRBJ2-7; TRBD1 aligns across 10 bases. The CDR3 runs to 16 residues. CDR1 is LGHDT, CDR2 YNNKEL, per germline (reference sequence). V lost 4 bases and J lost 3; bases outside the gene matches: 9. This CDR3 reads CASSRPVGQGNYEQYF. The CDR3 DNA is TGTGCCAGCAGCCGACCCGTGGGACAGGGGAACTACGAGCAGTACTTC.

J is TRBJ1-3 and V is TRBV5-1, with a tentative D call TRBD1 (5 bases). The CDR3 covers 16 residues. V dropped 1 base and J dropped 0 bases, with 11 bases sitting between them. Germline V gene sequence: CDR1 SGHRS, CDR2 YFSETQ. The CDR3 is CASSLLGVSSGNTIYF. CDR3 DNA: TGCGCCAGCAGCTTGCTGGGGGTCAGCTCTGGAAACACCATATATTTT.

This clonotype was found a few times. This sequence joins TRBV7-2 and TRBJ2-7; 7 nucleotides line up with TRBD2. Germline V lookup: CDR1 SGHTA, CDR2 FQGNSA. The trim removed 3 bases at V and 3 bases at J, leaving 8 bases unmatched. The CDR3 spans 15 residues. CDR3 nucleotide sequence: TGTGCCAGCAGCTTCGGCCAGCGGGGTGACTACGAGCAGTACTTC. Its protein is CASSFGQRGDYEQYF.

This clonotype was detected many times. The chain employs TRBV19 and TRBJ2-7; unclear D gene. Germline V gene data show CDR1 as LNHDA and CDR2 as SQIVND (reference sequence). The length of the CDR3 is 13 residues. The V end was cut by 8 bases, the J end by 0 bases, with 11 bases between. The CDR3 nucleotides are TGTGCCAGTTCCCCCAACGCCTCCTACGAGCAGTACTTC. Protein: CASSPNASYEQYF.

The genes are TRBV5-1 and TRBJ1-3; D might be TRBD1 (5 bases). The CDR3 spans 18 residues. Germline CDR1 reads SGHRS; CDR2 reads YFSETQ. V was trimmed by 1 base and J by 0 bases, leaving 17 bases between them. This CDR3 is CASSLSRETARSGNTIYF. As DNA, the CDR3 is TGCGCCAGCAGCTTGAGTAGGGAGACAGCTCGCTCTGGAAACACCATATATTTT.

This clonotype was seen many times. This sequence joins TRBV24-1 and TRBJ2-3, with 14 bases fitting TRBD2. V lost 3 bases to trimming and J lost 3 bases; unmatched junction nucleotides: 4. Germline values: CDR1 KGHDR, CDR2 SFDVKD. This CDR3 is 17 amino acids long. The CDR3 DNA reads TGTGCCACCAGTGATCCCGGACTAGCGGGAGGTACAGATACGCAGTATTTT. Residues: CATSDPGLAGGTDTQYF.